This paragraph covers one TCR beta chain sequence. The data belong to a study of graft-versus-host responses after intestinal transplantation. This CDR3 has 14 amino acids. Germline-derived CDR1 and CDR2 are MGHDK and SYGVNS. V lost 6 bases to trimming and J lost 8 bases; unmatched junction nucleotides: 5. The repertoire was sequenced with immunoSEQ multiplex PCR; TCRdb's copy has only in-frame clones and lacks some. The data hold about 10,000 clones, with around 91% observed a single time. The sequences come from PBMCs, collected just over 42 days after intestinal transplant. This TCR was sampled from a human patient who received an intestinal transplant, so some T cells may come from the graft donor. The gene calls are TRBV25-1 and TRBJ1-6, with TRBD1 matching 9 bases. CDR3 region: CASRSDRGDSPLHF. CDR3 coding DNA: TGTGCCAGCAGGTCCGACAGGGGGGATTCACCCCTCCACTTT.